A single sample gave rise to the 5 T cell receptor beta chains below, sequenced in a study of T cell changes during pregnancy in multiple sclerosis. Only in-frame clones appear in the TCRdb table, and some are missing; sequencing was by immunoSEQ multiplex PCR. Here the sample spans some 60,000 clones, 93% being singletons. This sample comprised peripheral blood, obtained after pregnancy. The receptor set was obtained from a female donor with multiple sclerosis, enrolled in a pregnancy study.

This chain links TRBV9 with TRBJ2-2; 11 nucleotides match TRBD2. Trimming took 4 bases from V and 5 from J; bases not matched to a gene: 16. The CDR3 runs 19 residues. Germline V gene lookup returns CDR1 SGDLS and CDR2 YYNGEE. This CDR3 is CASSPGQVVAGGLTGELFF. CDR3 in DNA: TGTGCCAGCAGCCCCGGACAGGTTGTAGCGGGAGGGCTAACCGGGGAGCTGTTTTTT.

This rearrangement joins TRBV5-5 to TRBJ1-1; perhaps TRBD1 as D (5 bases). CDR3 size: 16 residues. Deletions cut 6 bases from V and 1 base from J, with 19 bases between. Germline CDR1 reads SGHKS; CDR2 reads YYEKEE (reference sequence). Written as DNA, the CDR3 is TGTGCCAGCAACCCACCGGGGGGAATGGCGAACACTGAAGCTTTCTTT. It yields the protein CASNPPGGMANTEAFF. The whole variable domain, filled in from reference TRBV5-5 and TRBJ1-1, reads DAGVTQSPTHLIKTRGQQVTLRCSPISGHKSVSWYQQVLGQGPQFIFQYYEKEERGRGNFPDRFSARQFPNYSSELNVNALLLGDSALYLCASNPPGGMANTEAFFGQGTRLTVV.

This clone was counted between two and nine times. This chain connects TRBV19 to TRBJ1-1, with D perhaps TRBD1 (5 bases). Trimming left V 0 bases short and J 5 bases short, with 7 bases between. In germline, CDR1 is LNHDA, CDR2 SQIVND (reference sequence). This CDR3 has 13 residues. The CDR3 DNA is TGTGCCAGTAGTATAGATCGGGGGACTGAAGCTTTCTTT. Translating gives CASSIDRGTEAFF.

CDR3 in amino acids: CAISGGLEVYEQYF. CDR3 in DNA: TGTGCCATCAGCGGGGGACTAGAAGTCTACGAGCAGTACTTC. V and J are TRBV10-3 and TRBJ2-7; the match to TRBD2 covers 8 bases. The junction had 7 bases not matched to a gene; V was cut back by 6 bases and J by 3 bases. This CDR3 is 14 amino acids long. CDR1 is ENHRY and CDR2 is SYGVKD in the germline V gene.

The chain uses TRBV11-2 and TRBJ2-1; the match to TRBD2 covers 11 bases. Trimming cost V 4 bases and J 4 bases; bases outside gene matches: 3. The CDR3 length is 15 residues. The germline V gene encodes CDR1 SGHAT and CDR2 FQNNGV. The CDR3 DNA reads as TGTGCCAGCAGCTGGCTAGCGGGAGGTTACAATGAGCAGTTCTTC. Its protein is CASSWLAGGYNEQFF.